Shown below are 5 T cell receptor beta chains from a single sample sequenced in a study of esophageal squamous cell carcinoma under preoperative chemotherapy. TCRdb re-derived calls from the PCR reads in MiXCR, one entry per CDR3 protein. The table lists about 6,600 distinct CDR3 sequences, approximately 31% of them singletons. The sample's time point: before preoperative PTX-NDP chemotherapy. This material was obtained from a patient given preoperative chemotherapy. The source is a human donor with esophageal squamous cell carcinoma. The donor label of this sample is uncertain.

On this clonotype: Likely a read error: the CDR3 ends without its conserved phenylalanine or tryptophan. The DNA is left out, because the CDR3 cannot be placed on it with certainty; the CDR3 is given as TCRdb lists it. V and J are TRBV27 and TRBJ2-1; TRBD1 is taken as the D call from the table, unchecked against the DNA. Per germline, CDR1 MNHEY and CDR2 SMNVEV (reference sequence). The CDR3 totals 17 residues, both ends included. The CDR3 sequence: CASSPLLGQGVYNEQLV.

CDR3 DNA sequence: TGTGCCAGCAGTTTCGGACAGTACAATGAGCAGTACTTC. Protein: CASSFGQYNEQYF. This rearrangement joins TRBV12-3 or TRBV12-4 to TRBJ2-1; tentative D call: TRBD1 (6 bases). The DNA end is a closer match to TRBJ2-7, so the J assignment may be wrong. This CDR3 comprises 13 residues.

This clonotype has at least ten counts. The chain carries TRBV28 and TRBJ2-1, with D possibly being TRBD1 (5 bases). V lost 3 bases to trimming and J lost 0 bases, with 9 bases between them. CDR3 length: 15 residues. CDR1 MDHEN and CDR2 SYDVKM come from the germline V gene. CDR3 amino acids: CASSFQGSSYNEQFF. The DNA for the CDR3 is TGTGCCAGCAGTTTCCAGGGTAGCTCCTACAATGAGCAGTTCTTC. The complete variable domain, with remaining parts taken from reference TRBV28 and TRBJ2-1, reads DVKVTQSSRYLVKRTGEKVFLECVQDMDHENMFWYRQDPGLGLRLIYFSYDVKMKEKGDIPEGYSVSREKKERFSLILESASTNQTSMYLCASSFQGSSYNEQFFGPGTRLTVL.

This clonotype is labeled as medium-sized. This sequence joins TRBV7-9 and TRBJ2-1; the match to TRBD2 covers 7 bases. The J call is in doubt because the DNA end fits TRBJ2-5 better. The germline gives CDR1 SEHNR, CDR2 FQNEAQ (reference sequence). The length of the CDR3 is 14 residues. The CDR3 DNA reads TGTGCCAGCAGCTCCGGACTAGAGCGAGAGACCCAGTACTTC. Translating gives CASSSGLERETQYF.

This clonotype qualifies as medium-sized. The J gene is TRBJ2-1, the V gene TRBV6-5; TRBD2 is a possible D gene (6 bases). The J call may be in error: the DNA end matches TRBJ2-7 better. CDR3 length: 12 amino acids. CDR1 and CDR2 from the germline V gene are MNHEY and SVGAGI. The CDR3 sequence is CASRTTTYEQYF. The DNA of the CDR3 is TGTGCCAGCCGGACTACCACCTACGAGCAGTACTTC.